These 28 T cell receptor beta chains were all obtained from the same sample, sequenced in a study of T-cell reconstitution after alpha-beta-depleted transplantation in children. A TCRbeta library incorporating unique molecular identifiers was prepared. TCRdb reprocessed the PCR reads with MiXCR, giving one entry per CDR3 protein. This sample has hundreds of thousands of distinct CDR3 sequences; 10% to 15% occur once, and the top ten carry 2% to 2.5%. The sequences come from PBMCs, mostly from graft donor cells, collected 360 days after TCRalphabeta/CD19-depleted stem cell transplant. Receptors were obtained from a male patient between 5 and 17 years old who had a stem cell transplant for acute myeloid leukemia, so the T cells may come from the graft donor.

This clonotype was found a few times. The chain employs TRBV20-1 and TRBJ2-7, with D perhaps TRBD1 (6 bases). Germline V lookup: CDR1 DFQATT, CDR2 SNEGSKA (reference sequence). CDR3 length: 12 residues. V was shortened by 5 bases and J by 3 bases, with 11 bases between the two germline ends. CDR3: CSAQTGSYEQYF. CDR3 nucleotide sequence: TGCAGTGCTCAAACAGGGAGCTACGAGCAGTACTTC.

This clonotype was found a few times. The chain uses TRBV7-8 and TRBJ2-3; TRBD2 might be the D (6 bases). The CDR3 loop spans 15 amino acids. Germline CDR1 SGHVS, CDR2 FQNEAQ. V was trimmed by 3 bases and J by 0 bases, leaving 10 bases between them. CDR3 nucleotide sequence: TGTGCCAGCAGCTTTTCGGCGGGAAGCACAGATACGCAGTATTTT. Translation: CASSFSAGSTDTQYF.

The table lists this clonotype with a few counts. J is TRBJ2-3 and V is TRBV4-3; possibly TRBD2 for D (6 bases). Trimming removed 3 bases at V and 2 bases at J, with 15 bases between. The CDR3 contains 16 residues. Germline-derived CDR1 and CDR2 are LGHNA and YSLEER. The CDR3 bases are TGCGCCAGCAGCCATGCCGGGACTCGGGCCACAGATACGCAGTATTTT. Its translation: CASSHAGTRATDTQYF.

The gene calls are TRBV12-3 or TRBV12-4 and TRBJ2-1; 8 nucleotides agree with TRBD2. This CDR3 contains 15 residues. V lost 6 bases, J lost 5 bases, and 9 bases stayed unmatched. The CDR3 loop reads CASSSSGRIDNEQFF. The CDR3 region has the DNA TGTGCCAGCAGCTCAAGCGGGAGAATAGACAATGAGCAGTTCTTC.

This clonotype was counted only a few times. This chain links TRBV14 with TRBJ1-1, with a weak D call TRBD1 (6 bases). Looked up from germline, CDR1 is SGHDN and CDR2 is FVKESK. The CDR3 runs to 16 residues. V gave up 1 base and J gave up 5 bases, with 17 bases separating them. CDR3 DNA: TGTGCCAGCAGCCAAGTGTGGTCGGGGGCGCGTACTGAAGCTTTCTTT. Protein product: CASSQVWSGARTEAFF.

The gene calls are TRBV13 and TRBJ2-7; TRBD2 aligns across 9 bases. This CDR3 region has 15 residues. V shed 3 bases, J shed 0 bases, and the junction held 3 bases outside the gene matches. CDR1 and CDR2 from the germline V gene are PRHDT and FYEKMQ (reference sequence). The CDR3 DNA follows: TGTGCCAGCAGCTTGTTGACTAGCGGCTCCTACGAGCAGTACTTC. This encodes CASSLLTSGSYEQYF.

V gene TRBV7-9 combines with J gene TRBJ2-3; the D is unclear. V was trimmed by 5 bases and J by 4 bases, leaving 13 bases between them. The germline V gene encodes CDR1 SEHNR and CDR2 FQNEAQ (reference sequence). The CDR3 is 14 residues long. CDR3 DNA: TGTGCCAGCAGCCATGCAAGGTTCCCAGATACGCAGTATTTT. It yields the protein CASSHARFPDTQYF.

Ten or more counts support this clonotype. The chain is built from TRBV11-2 and TRBJ2-7; no firm D call. Deletions cut 4 bases from V and 3 bases from J, with 19 bases between. CDR3 length: 16 amino acids. Germline V gene lookup returns CDR1 SGHAT and CDR2 FQNNGV. Written as DNA, the CDR3 is TGTGCCAGCAGCTCCAAACAGCATATATTTCTCTACGAGCAGTACTTC. This encodes CASSSKQHIFLYEQYF.

This clonotype has at least ten counts. The chain couples TRBV12-3 or TRBV12-4 to TRBJ2-1; D tentatively fits TRBD1 or TRBD2 (6 bases each). Between the trimmed V and J ends, which lost 3 bases and 9 bases, there was a span of 12 bases. The CDR3 runs to 13 residues. CDR3 bases: TGTGCCAGCAGTTTTACTGGGGGGCCTGAGCAGTTCTTC. This codes for CASSFTGGPEQFF.

The chain recombines TRBV5-1 with TRBJ2-6, with D possibly matching TRBD1 (5 bases). Trimming stripped 3 bases from V and 0 bases from J, with 16 bases between. The CDR3 extends over 18 amino acids. From germline, CDR1 is SGHRS and CDR2 YFSETQ. This CDR3 reads CASSSGPRQLSGANVLTF. The CDR3 DNA is TGCGCCAGCAGCTCCGGTCCCCGACAGCTCTCTGGGGCCAACGTCCTGACTTTC.

This clonotype has more than one count but fewer than ten. The chain joins TRBV7-2 to TRBJ2-7; D tentatively fits TRBD1 or TRBD2 (5 bases each). Germline-derived CDR1 and CDR2 are SGHTA and FQGNSA. V was cut by 5 bases and J by 2 bases, with 19 bases left in between. The CDR3 is 16 amino acids. Here the CDR3 reads CASSLQSGPNTYEQYF. In nucleotides, the CDR3 is TGTGCCAGCAGCCTTCAATCGGGACCAAACACCTACGAGCAGTACTTC. The full variable domain, in which reference TRBV7-2 and TRBJ2-7 provide the parts outside the CDR3, is GAGVSQSPSNKVTEKGKDVELRCDPISGHTALYWYRQSLGQGLEFLIYFQGNSAPDKSGLPSDRFSAERTGGSVSTLTIQRTQQEDSAVYLCASSLQSGPNTYEQYFGPGTRLTVT.

The chain employs TRBV3-1 and TRBJ2-1; maybe TRBD1 (6 bases). The CDR3 runs to 14 residues. Trimming stripped 4 bases from V and 9 bases from J, with 16 bases between. Germline CDR1 reads LGHDT; CDR2 reads YNNKEL (reference sequence). In nucleotides, the CDR3 is TGTGCCAGCAGCCCGGGACATAAGGGCCTTGAGCAGTTCTTC. It codes for CASSPGHKGLEQFF.

This clonotype occurred many times. This chain uses TRBV12-3 or TRBV12-4 with TRBJ2-3; TRBD2 aligns across 10 bases. The junction had 15 bases not matched to a gene; V was cut back by 4 bases and J by 2 bases. The CDR3 runs to 19 residues. The CDR3 loop reads CASSSTVILLAGPTDTQYF. The DNA for the CDR3 is TGTGCCAGCAGTTCTACCGTAATCCTACTAGCGGGACCCACAGATACGCAGTATTTT.

This sequence joins TRBV7-2 and TRBJ2-1, with 9 bases identical to TRBD2. V shed 4 bases and J 2 bases; nucleotides not matched to a gene: 6. Germline V gives CDR1 SGHTA, CDR2 FQGNSA. The CDR3 covers 16 residues. The CDR3 nucleotides read TGTGCCAGCAGCTCCTCTAGCGGGACCCCCTACAATGAGCAGTTCTTC. Its protein is CASSSSSGTPYNEQFF. The variable domain in full, completed from reference TRBV7-2 and TRBJ2-1, reads GAGVSQSPSNKVTEKGKDVELRCDPISGHTALYWYRQSLGQGLEFLIYFQGNSAPDKSGLPSDRFSAERTGGSVSTLTIQRTQQEDSAVYLCASSSSSGTPYNEQFFGPGTRLTVL.

This rearrangement joins TRBV29-1 to TRBJ2-7, with D maybe TRBD1 (6 bases). CDR1 SQVTM and CDR2 ANQGSEA come from the germline V gene. The CDR3 spans 16 residues. Deletions cut 4 bases from V and 0 bases from J, with 19 bases between. The chain's CDR3 is CSVGTIQGTSSYEQYF. The CDR3 DNA sequence: TGCAGCGTTGGCACCATACAGGGAACGAGCTCCTACGAGCAGTACTTC.

The chain joins TRBV20-1 to TRBJ1-1, with D possibly TRBD1 on 5 matching bases. CDR1 and CDR2 (germline): DFQATT, SNEGSKA (reference sequence). This CDR3 region has 13 residues. Trimming took 5 bases from V and 5 from J, leaving 15 bases between them. The CDR3 nucleotides are TGCAGTGCTCGTTTGGGGGTGGGGACTGAAGCTTTCTTT. Its translation: CSARLGVGTEAFF.

This chain connects TRBV24-1 to TRBJ2-1; TRBD2 is a possible D gene (5 bases). The CDR3 extends over 15 amino acids. Germline CDR1 reads KGHDR; CDR2 reads SFDVKD. With 0 bases removed from V and 6 bases from J, the gap between germline ends came to 11 bases. Here the CDR3 DNA reads TGTGCCACCAGTGATTTGGAGGGTTTGGGCAATGAGCAGTTCTTC. This sequence encodes CATSDLEGLGNEQFF.

The V and J genes are TRBV2 and TRBJ2-1; 7 bases are a match to TRBD2. V gave up 8 bases and J gave up 5 bases; unmatched junction bases: 12. Germline loops: CDR1 SNHLY, CDR2 FYNNEI. This CDR3 comprises 15 residues. The CDR3 reads CASRPSGVYNNEQFF. The CDR3 bases are TGTGCCAGCCGTCCCAGCGGGGTCTACAACAATGAGCAGTTCTTC.

This clonotype was seen at least ten times. V is TRBV7-2 and J is TRBJ2-7; weak D call: TRBD1 (5 bases). The length of the CDR3 is 15 residues. V lost 0 bases to trimming and J lost 2 bases, with 11 bases between them. Per the germline V gene, CDR1 is SGHTA and CDR2 is FQGNSA. The CDR3 loop is CASSLALVRAYEQYF. Here the CDR3 DNA reads TGTGCCAGCAGCTTAGCGCTTGTCAGGGCCTACGAGCAGTACTTC.

The chain is built from TRBV12-3 or TRBV12-4 and TRBJ2-5; 7 bases fit TRBD2. This CDR3 is 16 amino acids long. The V segment lost 2 bases and the J segment 5 bases; nucleotides outside the gene matches: 11. The CDR3 spells CASSLSVAGDGETQYF. The CDR3 region has the DNA TGTGCCAGCAGTTTAAGTGTGGCGGGAGATGGGGAGACCCAGTACTTC.

The chain joins TRBV18 to TRBJ2-1; a weak D match, TRBD2 (5 bases). The V and J ends lost 0 bases and 6 bases respectively, with 9 bases between them. CDR1 and CDR2 from the germline V gene are KGHSH and LQKENI. The CDR3 runs to 14 residues. CDR3 bases: TGTGCCAGCTCACCACCGCCAGGAGGCAATGAGCAGTTCTTC. Translating it yields CASSPPPGGNEQFF.

This clonotype was seen at least ten times. CDR3 loop: CASSRTGNTGELFF. CDR3 DNA: TGTGCCAGCAGCCGGACAGGGAACACCGGGGAGCTGTTTTTT. V gene TRBV11-3 combines with J gene TRBJ2-2, with 7 bases matching TRBD1. V shed 5 bases, J shed 1 base, and the junction held 1 base outside the gene matches. Germline values: CDR1 SGHNT, CDR2 YENEEA. The CDR3 is made up of 14 amino acids.

This clonotype appeared a few times. The chain carries TRBV6-6 and TRBJ1-2; D possibly corresponds to TRBD1 (6 bases). Deletions cut 6 bases from V and 8 bases from J, with 13 bases between. Germline CDR1 and CDR2: MNHNY and SVGAGI (reference sequence). The CDR3 is 12 residues long. CDR3 DNA: TGTGCCAGCAGGACAGGAGGGGACGGCTACACCTTC. Its protein product is CASRTGGDGYTF.

This clonotype was picked up many times. This chain connects TRBV7-3 to TRBJ2-7, with D possibly TRBD1 on 7 matching bases. With 1 base removed from V and 4 bases from J, the gap between germline ends came to 14 bases. The CDR3 loop spans 15 amino acids. Germline loops: CDR1 SGHTA, CDR2 FQGTGA. The CDR3 DNA sequence: TGTGCCAGCAGCTTAAGCTCCCAGGGGGGATACGAGCAGTACTTC. Its translation is CASSLSSQGGYEQYF. The full variable domain, with the rest looked up from reference TRBV7-3 and TRBJ2-7, is GAGVSQTPSNKVTEKGKYVELRCDPISGHTALYWYRQSLGQGPEFLIYFQGTGAADDSGLPNDRFFAVRPEGSVSTLKIQRTERGDSAVYLCASSLSSQGGYEQYFGPGTRLTVT.

This chain uses TRBV28 with TRBJ2-1, with 9 nucleotides matching TRBD2. The V and J ends lost 2 bases and 4 bases, in that order; junction bases with no gene match: 9. CDR3 length: 17 amino acids. Germline-derived CDR1 and CDR2 are MDHEN and SYDVKM. The CDR3 DNA reads TGTGCCAGCAGTTTAGTGGCTAGCGGGATAGGATACAATGAGCAGTTCTTC. Amino acid sequence: CASSLVASGIGYNEQFF. Variable domain in full (rest from reference TRBV28 and TRBJ2-1): DVKVTQSSRYLVKRTGEKVFLECVQDMDHENMFWYRQDPGLGLRLIYFSYDVKMKEKGDIPEGYSVSREKKERFSLILESASTNQTSMYLCASSLVASGIGYNEQFFGPGTRLTVL.

This clonotype was detected a few times. The chain recombines TRBV4-3 with TRBJ2-5, with 8 nucleotides matching TRBD2. The CDR3 is 16 residues long. J lost 5 bases, V lost 1 base, and 9 bases had no gene match. Germline CDR1 LGHNA, CDR2 YSLEER. The CDR3 DNA reads as TGCGCCAGCAGCCAAGTTAAGCGGGAGATCCGGGAGACCCAGTACTTC. Its protein product is CASSQVKREIRETQYF.

Concerning this clonotype itself: A much more abundant neighbour one base away suggests this may be a read error. This rearrangement joins TRBV6-1 to TRBJ2-6, with a weak D call TRBD1 (6 bases). Germline V CDR1 and CDR2: MNHNS, SASEGT. Trimming shortened V by 7 bases and J by 0 bases, and 19 bases separated the two germline ends. This CDR3 region has 18 residues. The CDR3 reads CASTGQTPFFSGANVLTF. The DNA for the CDR3 is TGTGCCAGCACAGGACAGACCCCATTCTTCTCTGGGGCCAACGTCCTGACTTTC.

This clonotype was seen repeatedly, ten times or more. The CDR3 reads CASSSQGASYEQYF. The CDR3 DNA reads TGCGCCAGCAGCTCGCAGGGGGCATCCTACGAGCAGTACTTC. The V call is TRBV5-1, the J call TRBJ2-7, with 8 bases identical to TRBD1. Trimming at V came to 3 bases and at J to 1 base, leaving 3 bases not matched to a gene. Germline CDR1 reads SGHRS; CDR2 reads YFSETQ. There are 14 residues in the CDR3.